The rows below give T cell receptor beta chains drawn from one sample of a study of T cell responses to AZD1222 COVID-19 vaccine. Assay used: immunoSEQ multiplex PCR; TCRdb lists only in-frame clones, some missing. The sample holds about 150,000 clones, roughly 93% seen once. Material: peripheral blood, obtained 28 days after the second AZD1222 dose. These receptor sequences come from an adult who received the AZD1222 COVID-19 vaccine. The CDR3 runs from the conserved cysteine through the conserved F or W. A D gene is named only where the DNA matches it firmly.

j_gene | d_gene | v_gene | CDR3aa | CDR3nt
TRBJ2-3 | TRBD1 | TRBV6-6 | CASSYPTGDADTQYF | TGTGCCAGCAGTTACCCGACAGGGGATGCAGATACGCAGTATTTT
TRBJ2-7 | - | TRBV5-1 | CASSKDGAYEQYF | TGCGCCAGCAGCAAGGACGGTGCCTACGAGCAGTACTTC
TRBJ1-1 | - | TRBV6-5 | CASSYAATGAEAFF | TGTGCCAGCAGTTACGCGGCCACGGGGGCCGAAGCTTTCTTT
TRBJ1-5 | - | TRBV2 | CASSEKPAQPQHF | TGTGCCAGCAGTGAAAAGCCCGCTCAGCCCCAGCATTTT
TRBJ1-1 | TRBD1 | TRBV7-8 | CASSLAAGGIEAFF | TGTGCCAGCAGCTTGGCTGCAGGGGGCATTGAAGCTTTCTTT
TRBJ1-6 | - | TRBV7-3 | CASSLRGRNSPLHF | TGTGCCAGCAGCTTGAGGGGACGGAATTCACCCCTCCACTTT
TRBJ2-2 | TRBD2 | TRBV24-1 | CATSDPAGKNTGELFF | TGTGCCACCAGTGACCCAGCGGGAAAGAACACCGGGGAGCTGTTTTTT
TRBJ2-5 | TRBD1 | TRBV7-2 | CASSPGQGANNRETQYF | TGTGCCAGCAGCCCCGGACAGGGGGCTAACAATAGGGAGACCCAGTACTTC
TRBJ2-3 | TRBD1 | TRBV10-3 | CAISDGETGGLDTQYF | TGTGCCATCAGTGATGGGGAGACAGGGGGGTTAGATACGCAGTATTTT
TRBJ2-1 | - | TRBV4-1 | CASSQVLAGYEQFF | TGCGCCAGCAGCCAAGTCCTAGCAGGCTATGAGCAGTTCTTC
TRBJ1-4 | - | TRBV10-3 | CAISEADLANEKLFF | TGTGCCATCAGTGAAGCAGATTTGGCTAATGAAAAACTGTTTTTT
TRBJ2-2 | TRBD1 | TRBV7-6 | CASSLAGQGARELFF | TGTGCCAGCAGCTTAGCGGGACAGGGGGCCCGGGAGCTGTTTTTT